Following are 3 T cell receptor beta chains from one sample sequenced in a study of early T cells in non-severe SARS-CoV-2 infection. Each CDR3 protein gets one entry after TCRdb re-called the 5' RACE reads with MiXCR. The sample shows tens of thousands of distinct CDR3 sequences, about 15% of them seen only once. The source material was whole blood. These receptors were taken from an adult who was a healthcare worker with PCR-confirmed SARS-CoV-2 infection or an uninfected control (not recorded which).

The V and J genes are TRBV4-1 and TRBJ1-2, with a weak D call TRBD1 (5 bases). This CDR3 contains 16 residues. Trimming stripped 4 bases from V and 6 bases from J, with 21 bases between. CDR1 is MGHRA, CDR2 YSYEKL, per germline. Here the CDR3 DNA reads TGCGCCAGCAGCCCCGTCCCGGGGCCCAAACAACATGGCTACACCTTC. As protein: CASSPVPGPKQHGYTF.

Concerning this clonotype itself: One end of the junction fails to match germline, which may point to a read error. The V and J genes are TRBV18 and TRBJ2-3, with D maybe TRBD1 (6 bases). The germline V gene has CDR1 KGHSH and CDR2 LQKENI. CDR3 length: 15 amino acids. The CDR3 DNA sequence: TGTGCCAGCACACCTACGACAGGAATTACAGATACGCAGTATTTT. Protein: CASTPTTGITDTQYF.

V usage is TRBV6-5 and J usage is TRBJ2-7; 8 bases line up with TRBD1. V shed 6 bases, J shed 6 bases, and the junction held 10 bases outside the gene matches. In germline, CDR1 is MNHEY, CDR2 SVGAGI. The CDR3 runs to 14 residues. Here the CDR3 reads CASSYGQGKGEQYF. DNA of the CDR3: TGTGCCAGCAGCTATGGACAGGGTAAAGGCGAGCAGTACTTC.